These T cell receptor beta chains were read from a single sample in a study of shared clonotypes between healthy human individuals. Some clones are missing from TCRdb's copy, which holds only in-frame ones; the method was immunoSEQ multiplex PCR. Here the sample spans millions of clones, 85% to 95% being singletons. What was sequenced was naive CD4+ T cells sorted from blood. The receptors stem from a man younger than 35 in good health. Each CDR3 is given with its conserved first and last residue. D genes are given only for firm matches. The listing skips clone size in some rows; elsewhere it reads once, few, many or a size class.

J gene | clone size | V gene | D gene | CDR3 DNA | CDR3 protein
TRBJ2-5 | NA | TRBV7-2 | TRBD2 | TGTGCCAGCAGCTCATGGACTAGCGGGATGGCGGAGACCCAGTACTTC | CASSSWTSGMAETQYF
TRBJ2-5 | NA | TRBV29-1 | NA | TGCACCGGCCTCGTCGGGGAGACCCAGTACTTC | CTGLVGETQYF
TRBJ2-5 | NA | TRBV9 | NA | TGTGCCAGCAGCCCCCAAAGAGCGGCGGAGACCCAGTACTTC | CASSPQRAAETQYF
TRBJ2-7 | NA | TRBV19 | NA | TGTGCCAGTAGTCACCCACAAACCTACGAGCAGTACTTC | CASSHPQTYEQYF
TRBJ2-7 | NA | TRBV4-3 | TRBD2 | TGCGCCAGCAGCCAGGAGCGGGGGCGAAGCTACGAGCAGTACTTC | CASSQERGRSYEQYF
TRBJ1-2 | few | TRBV2 | NA | TGTGCCAGCAGTGAAAACTATGGCTACACCTTC | CASSENYGYTF
TRBJ1-6 | NA | TRBV6-4 | NA | TGTGCCAGCAGTGAAGCAGGTCTCAATTCACCCCTCCACTTT | CASSEAGLNSPLHF
TRBJ2-1 | NA | TRBV5-1 | TRBD2 | TGCGCCAGCAGCGCCGACACGGGAGGGAACAATGAGCAGTTCTTC | CASSADTGGNNEQFF
TRBJ1-1 | NA | TRBV6-5 | NA | TGTGCCAGCAGTCGCCCGCCTCCGGCTGAAGCTTTCTTT | CASSRPPPAEAFF
TRBJ1-6 | NA | TRBV6-4 | TRBD1 | TGTGCCAGCAGCGAAAGCCGACAGGGTGGTTCACCCCTCCACTTT | CASSESRQGGSPLHF
TRBJ2-7 | NA | TRBV11-2 | TRBD1 | TGTGCCAGCACCATCACAGGGGGACCCTACGAGCAGTACTTC | CASTITGGPYEQYF
TRBJ2-3 | NA | TRBV5-1 | NA | TGCGCCAGCAGCTTCTCCAGGGGCGGTGATACGCAGTATTTT | CASSFSRGGDTQYF
TRBJ2-3 | once | TRBV11-1 | TRBD2 | TGTGCCAGCAGCTCGGGGGGGCCGGGCACAGATACGCAGTATTTT | CASSSGGPGTDTQYF
TRBJ1-1 | NA | TRBV5-4 | NA | TGTGCCAGCAGCTTTCCGACGAACACTGAAGCTTTCTTT | CASSFPTNTEAFF
TRBJ2-7 | NA | TRBV5-4 | TRBD2 | TGTGCCAGCAGCGTGACTAGCGGGAGGGGCGAGCAGTACTTC | CASSVTSGRGEQYF
TRBJ2-1 | NA | TRBV27 | NA | TGTGCCAGCAGCCTCAGCGTTGGGGCGTACAATGAGCAGTTCTTC | CASSLSVGAYNEQFF
TRBJ2-3 | once | TRBV18 | NA | TGTGCCAGCTCACCACTCCAGAGCACAGATACGCAGTATTTT | CASSPLQSTDTQYF
TRBJ2-1 | NA | TRBV20-1 | NA | TGCAGTGCTAGAGAGGCGGATGAGCAGTTCTTC | CSAREADEQFF
TRBJ1-2 | NA | TRBV25-1 | NA | TGTGCCAGCAGTGAGACGGGAGCGGCCTATGGCTACACCTTC | CASSETGAAYGYTF